This TCR beta chain was recorded in a study of regulatory T cells in long-lasting Graves disease. Study-level background: Over 5 years on antithyroid drugs plus positive TSH receptor antibodies marked Graves' disease as persistent.

The germline V and J ends were trimmed by 4 bases and 0 bases, with 13 bases remaining between them. The CDR3 totals 15 residues. Looked up from germline, CDR1 is SGHKS and CDR2 is YYEKEE (reference sequence). Study outcomes and limitations: Persistent disease showed a preference for TRBV28, TRBJ1-2 and TRBJ2-5. Among the persistent patients, 2,500 to 3,000 public clonotypes were shared, more than the roughly 900 shared among new patients. Those with persistent Graves' had less TCR diversity than newly diagnosed patients.

The time point denotes: persistent/refractory GD, antithyroid drugs over 5 years with positive TRAb. From PBMCs, RNA was extracted and then used to make the TCR library. For this clonotype: The antigen is unknown.

Researchers made TCR beta libraries by using iRepertoire HTBI primers and running Arm-PCR on CDR3 regions. TCRdb independently ran MiXCR on the multiplex PCR reads; one entry per CDR3 protein. The sample holds hundreds of thousands of distinct CDR3 sequences, 22% seen once. The chain carries TRBV5-5 and TRBJ1-2; unclear D gene. Sequenced here: peripheral blood mononuclear cells (PBMCs), sampled when the disease was refractory, from a patient treated with antithyroid drugs. This clonotype was sampled from a female donor with Graves disease. CDR3 protein: CASSPGVGANYGYTF. Here the CDR3 DNA reads TGTGCCAGCAGCCCCGGGGTGGGAGCTAACTATGGCTACACCTTC.